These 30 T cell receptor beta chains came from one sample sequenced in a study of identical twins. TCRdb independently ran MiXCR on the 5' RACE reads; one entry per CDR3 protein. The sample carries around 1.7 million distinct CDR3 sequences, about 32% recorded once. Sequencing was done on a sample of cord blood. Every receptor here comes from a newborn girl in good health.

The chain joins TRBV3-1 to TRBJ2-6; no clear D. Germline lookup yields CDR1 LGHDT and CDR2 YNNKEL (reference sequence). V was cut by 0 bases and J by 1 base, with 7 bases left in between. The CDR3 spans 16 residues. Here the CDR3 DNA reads TGTGCCAGCAGCCAAGAACACGTTTCTGGGGCCAACGTCCTGACTTTC. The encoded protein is CASSQEHVSGANVLTF.

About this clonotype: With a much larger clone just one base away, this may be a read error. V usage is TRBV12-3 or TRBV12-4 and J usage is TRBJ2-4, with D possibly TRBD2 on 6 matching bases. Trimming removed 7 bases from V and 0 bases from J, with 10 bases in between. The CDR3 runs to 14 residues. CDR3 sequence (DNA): TGTGCCAGCACCGCGGGACTAGCCAAAAACATTCAGTACTTC. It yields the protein CASTAGLAKNIQYF.

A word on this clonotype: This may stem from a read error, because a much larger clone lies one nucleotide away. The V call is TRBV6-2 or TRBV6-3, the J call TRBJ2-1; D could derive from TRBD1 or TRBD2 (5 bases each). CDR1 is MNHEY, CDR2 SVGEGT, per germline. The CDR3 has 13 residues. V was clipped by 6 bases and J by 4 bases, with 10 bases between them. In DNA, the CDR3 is TGTGCCAGCAGCGGGGCGCAGTACAATGAGCAGTTCTTC. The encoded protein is CASSGAQYNEQFF.

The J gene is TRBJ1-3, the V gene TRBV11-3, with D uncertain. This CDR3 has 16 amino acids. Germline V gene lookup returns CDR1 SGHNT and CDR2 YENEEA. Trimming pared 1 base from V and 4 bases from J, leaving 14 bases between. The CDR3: CASSLVHGVSGNTIYF. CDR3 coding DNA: TGTGCCAGCAGCTTAGTCCACGGGGTCTCCGGAAACACCATATATTTT.

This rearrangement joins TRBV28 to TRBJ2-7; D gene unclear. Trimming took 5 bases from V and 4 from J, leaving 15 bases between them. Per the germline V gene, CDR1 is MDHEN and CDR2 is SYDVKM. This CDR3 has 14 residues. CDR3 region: CASSPDPVLYEQYF. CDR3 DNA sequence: TGTGCCAGCAGTCCCGACCCGGTCCTATACGAGCAGTACTTC.

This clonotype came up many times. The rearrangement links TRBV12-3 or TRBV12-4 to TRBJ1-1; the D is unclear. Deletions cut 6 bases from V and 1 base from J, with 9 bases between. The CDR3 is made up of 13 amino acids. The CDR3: CASSPEGNTEAFF. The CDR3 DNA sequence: TGTGCCAGCAGCCCCGAGGGGAACACTGAAGCTTTCTTT.

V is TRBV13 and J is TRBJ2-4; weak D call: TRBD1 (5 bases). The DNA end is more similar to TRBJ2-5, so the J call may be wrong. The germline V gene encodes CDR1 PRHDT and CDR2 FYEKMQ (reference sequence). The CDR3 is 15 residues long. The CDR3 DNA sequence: TGTGCCAGCAGCCTAATACAGGACCTGGAGGAGACCCAGTACTTC. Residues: CASSLIQDLEETQYF.

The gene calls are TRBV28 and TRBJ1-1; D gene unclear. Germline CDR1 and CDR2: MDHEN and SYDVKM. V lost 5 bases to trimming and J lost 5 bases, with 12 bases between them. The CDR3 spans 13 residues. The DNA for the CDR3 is TGTGCCAGCAGTCCCCTGCCCGGGACTGAAGCTTTCTTT. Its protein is CASSPLPGTEAFF.

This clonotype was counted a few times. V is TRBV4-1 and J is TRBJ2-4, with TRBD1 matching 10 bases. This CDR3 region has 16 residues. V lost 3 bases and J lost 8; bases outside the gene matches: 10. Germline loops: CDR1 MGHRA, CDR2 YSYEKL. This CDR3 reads CASSHLDRGLFDIQYF. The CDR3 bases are TGCGCCAGCAGCCATCTTGACAGGGGGCTTTTCGACATTCAGTACTTC.

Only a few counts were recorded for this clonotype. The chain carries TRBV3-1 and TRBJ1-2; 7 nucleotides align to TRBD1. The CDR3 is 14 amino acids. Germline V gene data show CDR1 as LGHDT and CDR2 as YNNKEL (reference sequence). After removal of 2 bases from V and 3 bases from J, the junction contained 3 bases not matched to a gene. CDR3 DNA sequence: TGTGCCAGCAGCCAAAAAACAGGGGACTATGGCTACACCTTC. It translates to CASSQKTGDYGYTF.

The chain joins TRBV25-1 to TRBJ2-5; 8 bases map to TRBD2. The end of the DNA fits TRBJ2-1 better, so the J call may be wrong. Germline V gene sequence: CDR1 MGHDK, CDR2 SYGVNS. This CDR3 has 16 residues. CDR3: CASSEIGLAGRETQFF. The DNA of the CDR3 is TGTGCCAGCAGTGAAATTGGATTAGCGGGACGAGAGACCCAGTTCTTC.

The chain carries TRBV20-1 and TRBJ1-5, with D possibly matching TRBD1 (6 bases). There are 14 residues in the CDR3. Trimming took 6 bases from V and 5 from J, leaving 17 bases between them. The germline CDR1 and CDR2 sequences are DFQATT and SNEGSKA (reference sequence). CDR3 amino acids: CSAQGRATYQPQHF. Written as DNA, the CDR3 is TGCAGTGCGCAGGGGAGGGCCACGTATCAGCCCCAGCATTTT.

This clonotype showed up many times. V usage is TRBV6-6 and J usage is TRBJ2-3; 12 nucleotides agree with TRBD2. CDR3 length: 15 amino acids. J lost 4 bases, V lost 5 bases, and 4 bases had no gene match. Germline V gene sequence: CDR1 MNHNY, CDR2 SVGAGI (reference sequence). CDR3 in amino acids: CASSPSSGRADTQYF. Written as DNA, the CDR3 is TGTGCCAGCAGTCCTTCTAGCGGGAGGGCAGATACGCAGTATTTT.

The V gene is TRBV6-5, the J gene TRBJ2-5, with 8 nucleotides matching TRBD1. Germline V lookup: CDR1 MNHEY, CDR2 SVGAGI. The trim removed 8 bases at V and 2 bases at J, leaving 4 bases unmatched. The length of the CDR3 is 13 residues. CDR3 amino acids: CASRTGQQETQYF. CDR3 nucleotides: TGTGCCAGCCGGACAGGGCAACAAGAGACCCAGTACTTC.

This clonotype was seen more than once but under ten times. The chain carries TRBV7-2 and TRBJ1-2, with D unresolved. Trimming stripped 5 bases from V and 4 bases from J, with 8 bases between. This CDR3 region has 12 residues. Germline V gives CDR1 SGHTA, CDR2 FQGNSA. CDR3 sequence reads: CASSPQTYGYTF. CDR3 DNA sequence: TGTGCCAGCAGCCCCCAGACCTATGGCTACACCTTC.

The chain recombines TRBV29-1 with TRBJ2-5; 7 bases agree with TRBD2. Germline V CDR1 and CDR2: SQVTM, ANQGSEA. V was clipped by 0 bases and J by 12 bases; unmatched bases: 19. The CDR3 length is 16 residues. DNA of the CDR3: TGCAGCGTTGAAGACGCGGGGGTACGGTTCTCAGTGTTCGAGTACTTC. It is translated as CSVEDAGVRFSVFEYF.

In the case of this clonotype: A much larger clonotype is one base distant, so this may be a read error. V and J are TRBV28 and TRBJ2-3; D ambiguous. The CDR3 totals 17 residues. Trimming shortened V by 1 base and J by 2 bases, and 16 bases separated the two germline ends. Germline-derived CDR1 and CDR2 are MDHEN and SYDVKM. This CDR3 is CASSLFGASGNTDTQYF. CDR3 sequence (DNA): TGTGCCAGCAGTTTATTCGGTGCTAGTGGTAACACAGATACGCAGTATTTT. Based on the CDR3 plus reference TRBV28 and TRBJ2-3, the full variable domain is DVKVTQSSRYLVKRTGEKVFLECVQDMDHENMFWYRQDPGLGLRLIYFSYDVKMKEKGDIPEGYSVSREKKERFSLILESASTNQTSMYLCASSLFGASGNTDTQYFGPGTRLTVL.

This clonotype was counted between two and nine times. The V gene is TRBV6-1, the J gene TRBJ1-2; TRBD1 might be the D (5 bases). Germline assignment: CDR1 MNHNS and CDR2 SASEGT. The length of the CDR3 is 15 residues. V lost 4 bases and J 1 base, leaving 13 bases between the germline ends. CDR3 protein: CASSGSGTINYGYTF. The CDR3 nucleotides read TGTGCCAGCAGTGGGTCAGGGACGATTAACTATGGCTACACCTTC.

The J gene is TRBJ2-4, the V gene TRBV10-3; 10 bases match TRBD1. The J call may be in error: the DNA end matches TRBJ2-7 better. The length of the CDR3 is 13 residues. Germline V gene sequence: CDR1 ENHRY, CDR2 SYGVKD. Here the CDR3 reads CAISEWTGGEQYF. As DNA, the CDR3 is TGTGCCATCAGTGAGTGGACAGGGGGCGAGCAGTACTTC.

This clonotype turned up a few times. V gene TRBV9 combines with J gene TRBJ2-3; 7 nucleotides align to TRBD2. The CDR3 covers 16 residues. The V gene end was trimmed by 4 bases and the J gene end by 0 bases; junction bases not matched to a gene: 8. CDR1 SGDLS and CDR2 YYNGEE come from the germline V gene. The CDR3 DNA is TGTGCCAGCAGCCTCCGGACTAGGGGTAGCACAGATACGCAGTATTTT. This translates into CASSLRTRGSTDTQYF.

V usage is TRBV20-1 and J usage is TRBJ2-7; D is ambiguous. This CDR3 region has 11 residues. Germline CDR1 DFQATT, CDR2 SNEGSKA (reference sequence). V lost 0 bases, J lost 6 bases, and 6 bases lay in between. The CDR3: CSAREVGEQYF. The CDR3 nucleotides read TGCAGTGCTAGAGAAGTCGGCGAGCAGTACTTC.

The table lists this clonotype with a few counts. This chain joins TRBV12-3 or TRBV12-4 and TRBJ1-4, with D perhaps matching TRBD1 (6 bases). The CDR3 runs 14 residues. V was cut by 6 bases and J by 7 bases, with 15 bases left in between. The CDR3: CASSLNDRTEKLFF. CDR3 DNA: TGTGCCAGCAGCCTCAATGACAGGACTGAAAAACTGTTTTTT.

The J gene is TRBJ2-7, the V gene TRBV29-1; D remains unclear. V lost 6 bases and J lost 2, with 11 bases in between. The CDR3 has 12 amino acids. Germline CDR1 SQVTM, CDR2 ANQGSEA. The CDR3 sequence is CSVVRGTYEQYF. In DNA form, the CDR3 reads TGCAGCGTAGTCAGAGGCACCTACGAGCAGTACTTC.

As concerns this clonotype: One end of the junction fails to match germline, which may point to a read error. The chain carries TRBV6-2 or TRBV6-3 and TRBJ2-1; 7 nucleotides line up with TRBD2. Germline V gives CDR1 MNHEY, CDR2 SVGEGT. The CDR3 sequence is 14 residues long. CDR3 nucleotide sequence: TGTGCCAGCAGGACTAGCCCTGGAAGGAATGCGCAGTTCTTC. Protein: CASRTSPGRNAQFF.

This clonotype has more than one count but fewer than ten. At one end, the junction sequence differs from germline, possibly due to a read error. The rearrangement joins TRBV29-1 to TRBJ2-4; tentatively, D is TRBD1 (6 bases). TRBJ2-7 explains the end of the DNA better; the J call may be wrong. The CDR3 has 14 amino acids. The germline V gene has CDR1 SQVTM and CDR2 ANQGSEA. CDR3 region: CSVEGGRGNYEQYF. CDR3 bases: TGCAGCGTCGAAGGCGGCAGGGGCAACTACGAGCAGTACTTC.

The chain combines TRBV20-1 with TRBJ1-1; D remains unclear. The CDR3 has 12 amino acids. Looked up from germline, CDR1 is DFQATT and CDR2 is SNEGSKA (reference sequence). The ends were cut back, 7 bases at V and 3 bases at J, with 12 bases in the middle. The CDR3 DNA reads TGCAGTGTTTGGAGGGAATACACTGAAGCTTTCTTT. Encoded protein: CSVWREYTEAFF.

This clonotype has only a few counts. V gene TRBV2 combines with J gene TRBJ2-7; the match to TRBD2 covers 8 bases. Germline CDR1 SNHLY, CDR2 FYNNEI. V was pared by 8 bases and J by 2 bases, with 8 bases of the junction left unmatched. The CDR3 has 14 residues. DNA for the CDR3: TGTGCCAGCTTAACTAGCGGAAAGCCCTACGAGCAGTACTTC. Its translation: CASLTSGKPYEQYF.

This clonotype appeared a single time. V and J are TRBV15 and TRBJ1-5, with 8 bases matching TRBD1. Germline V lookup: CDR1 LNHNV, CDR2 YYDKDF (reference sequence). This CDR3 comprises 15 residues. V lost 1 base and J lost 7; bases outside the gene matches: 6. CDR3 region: CATSRGTGGGQPQHF. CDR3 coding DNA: TGTGCCACCAGCAGAGGTACAGGGGGAGGACAGCCCCAGCATTTT. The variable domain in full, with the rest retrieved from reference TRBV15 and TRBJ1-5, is DAMVIQNPRYQVTQFGKPVTLSCSQTLNHNVMYWYQQKSSQAPKLLFHYYDKDFNNEADTPDNFQSRRPNTSFCFLDIRSPGLGDTAMYLCATSRGTGGGQPQHFGDGTRLSIL.

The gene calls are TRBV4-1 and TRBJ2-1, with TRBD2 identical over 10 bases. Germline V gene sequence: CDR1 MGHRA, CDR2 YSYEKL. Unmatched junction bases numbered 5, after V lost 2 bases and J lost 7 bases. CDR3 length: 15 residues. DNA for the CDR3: TGCGCCAGCAGCCAACCACTAGCGGGACCTAATGAGCAGTTCTTC. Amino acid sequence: CASSQPLAGPNEQFF.

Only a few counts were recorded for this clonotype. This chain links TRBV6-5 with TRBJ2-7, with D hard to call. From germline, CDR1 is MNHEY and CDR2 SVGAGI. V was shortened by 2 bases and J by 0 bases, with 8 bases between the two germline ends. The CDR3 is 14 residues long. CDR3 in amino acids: CASSYAYSSYEQYF. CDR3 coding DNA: TGTGCCAGCAGTTACGCCTACAGCTCCTACGAGCAGTACTTC.